This T cell receptor (beta chain) came from a study of cytomegalovirus exposure and HLA in healthy donors. After removal of 4 bases from V and 0 bases from J, the junction contained 6 bases not matched to a gene. The CDR3 totals 17 residues. Germline-derived CDR1 and CDR2 are MNHNS and SASEGT. Comments on this clone: Its antigen is as yet unknown.

PCR employed 60 Vbeta and 13 Jbeta primers. Clones were sequenced by immunoSEQ multiplex PCR, and TCRdb holds only the in-frame ones, with some missing. The data show some 200,000 clones, with roughly an eighth seen just once and 7.8% held by the top ten. Regarding the study as a whole: A missense variant in DCLRE1C was later tied to TCR beta V- and J-gene trimming.

The chain couples TRBV6-1 to TRBJ1-6; 7 bases are shared with TRBD1. This clonotype was sampled from a man in his fifties or sixties in good health and CMV-seropositive. Sequencing input: PBMCs. The CDR3 DNA is TGTGCCAGCAGTGTGACAGGGCGCGGCTCCTATAATTCACCCCTCCACTTT. Its translation: CASSVTGRGSYNSPLHF.